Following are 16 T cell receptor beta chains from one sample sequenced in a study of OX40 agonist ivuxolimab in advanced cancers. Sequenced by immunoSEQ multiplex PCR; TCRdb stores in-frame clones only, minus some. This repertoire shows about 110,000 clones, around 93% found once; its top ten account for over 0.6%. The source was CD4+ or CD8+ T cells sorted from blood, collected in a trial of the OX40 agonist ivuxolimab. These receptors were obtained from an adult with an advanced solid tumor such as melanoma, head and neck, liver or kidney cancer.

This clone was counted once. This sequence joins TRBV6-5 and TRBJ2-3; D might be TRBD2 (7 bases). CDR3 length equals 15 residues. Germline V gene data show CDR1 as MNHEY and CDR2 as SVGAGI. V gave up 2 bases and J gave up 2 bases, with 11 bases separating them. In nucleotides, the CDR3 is TGTGCCAGCAGTTACCAGGCGGGGGCCACAGATACGCAGTATTTT. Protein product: CASSYQAGATDTQYF.

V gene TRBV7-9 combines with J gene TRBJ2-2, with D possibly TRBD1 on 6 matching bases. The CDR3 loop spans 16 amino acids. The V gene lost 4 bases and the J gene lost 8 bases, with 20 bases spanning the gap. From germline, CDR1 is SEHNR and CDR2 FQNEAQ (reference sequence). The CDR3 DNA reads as TGTGCCAGCAGCTCAGCTCTACAGGGAAGGAGAGGGGAGCTGTTTTTT. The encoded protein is CASSSALQGRRGELFF.

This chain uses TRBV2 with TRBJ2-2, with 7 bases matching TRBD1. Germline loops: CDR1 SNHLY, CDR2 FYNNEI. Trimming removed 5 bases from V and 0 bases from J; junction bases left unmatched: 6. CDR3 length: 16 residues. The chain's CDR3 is CASSKETGTNTGELFF. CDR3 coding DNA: TGTGCCAGCAGTAAGGAGACAGGGACGAACACCGGGGAGCTGTTTTTT.

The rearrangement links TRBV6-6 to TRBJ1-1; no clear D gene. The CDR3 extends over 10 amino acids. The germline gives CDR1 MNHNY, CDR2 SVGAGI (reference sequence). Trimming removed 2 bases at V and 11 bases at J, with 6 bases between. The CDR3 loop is CASSYEVAFF. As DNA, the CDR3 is TGTGCCAGCAGTTACGAGGTGGCTTTCTTT.

CDR3: CASTYNSPLHF. The DNA for the CDR3 is TGTGCCAGCACCTATAATTCACCCCTCCACTTT. The chain employs TRBV2 and TRBJ1-6, with no clear D. Trimming left V 7 bases short and J 2 bases short, with 0 bases between. Germline V CDR1 and CDR2: SNHLY, FYNNEI. The CDR3 sequence is 11 residues long.

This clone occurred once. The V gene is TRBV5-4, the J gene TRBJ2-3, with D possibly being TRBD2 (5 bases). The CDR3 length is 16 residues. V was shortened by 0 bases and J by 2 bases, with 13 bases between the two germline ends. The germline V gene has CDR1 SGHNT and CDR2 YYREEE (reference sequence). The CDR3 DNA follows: TGTGCCAGCAGCTTGGGAGCTAGCCCCTCCACAGATACGCAGTATTTT. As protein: CASSLGASPSTDTQYF.

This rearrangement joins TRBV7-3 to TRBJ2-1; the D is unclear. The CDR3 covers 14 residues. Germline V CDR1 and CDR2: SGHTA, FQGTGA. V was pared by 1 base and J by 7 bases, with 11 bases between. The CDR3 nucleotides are TGTGCCAGCAGCTTAAGCCCCGGAGAGAATGAGCAGTTCTTC. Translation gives CASSLSPGENEQFF.

In DNA, the CDR3 is TGTGCCAGCAGCTCCCGACAGCCAAACACCGGGGAGCTGTTTTTT. The encoded protein is CASSSRQPNTGELFF. The V call is TRBV7-8, the J call TRBJ2-2, with TRBD1 as a possible D gene (5 bases). The V end was cut by 4 bases, the J end by 2 bases, with 11 bases between. CDR1 and CDR2 from the germline V gene are SGHVS and FQNEAQ. The CDR3 is 15 amino acids.

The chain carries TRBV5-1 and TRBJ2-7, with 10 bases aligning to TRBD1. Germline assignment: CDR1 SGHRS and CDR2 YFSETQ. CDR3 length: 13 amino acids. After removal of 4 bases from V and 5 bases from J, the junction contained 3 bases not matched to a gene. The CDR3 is CASSLGQGDEQYF. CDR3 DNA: TGCGCCAGCAGCCTAGGACAGGGGGACGAGCAGTACTTC.

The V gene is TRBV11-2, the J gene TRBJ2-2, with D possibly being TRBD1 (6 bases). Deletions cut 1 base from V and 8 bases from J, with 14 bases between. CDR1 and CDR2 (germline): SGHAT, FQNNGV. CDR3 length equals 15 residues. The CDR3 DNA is TGTGCCAGCAGCTTAGCGGCACAGGGATGGGGGGAGCTGTTTTTT. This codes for CASSLAAQGWGELFF.

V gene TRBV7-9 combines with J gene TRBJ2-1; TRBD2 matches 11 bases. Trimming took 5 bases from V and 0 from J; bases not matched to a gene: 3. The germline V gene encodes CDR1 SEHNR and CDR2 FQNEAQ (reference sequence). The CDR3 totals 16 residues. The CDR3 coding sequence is TGTGCCAGCAGCCGTAGCGGGGGGGCCTCCTACAATGAGCAGTTCTTC. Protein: CASSRSGGASYNEQFF.

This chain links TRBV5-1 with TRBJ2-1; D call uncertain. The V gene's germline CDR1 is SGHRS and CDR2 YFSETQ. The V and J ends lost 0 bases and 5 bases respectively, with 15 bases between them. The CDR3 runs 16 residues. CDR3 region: CASSLAIAQFNNEQFF. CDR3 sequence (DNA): TGCGCCAGCAGCTTGGCCATAGCCCAGTTTAACAATGAGCAGTTCTTC. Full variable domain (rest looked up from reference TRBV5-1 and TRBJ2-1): KAGVTQTPRYLIKTRGQQVTLSCSPISGHRSVSWYQQTPGQGLQFLFEYFSETQRNKGNFPGRFSGRQFSNSRSEMNVSTLELGDSALYLCASSLAIAQFNNEQFFGPGTRLTVL.

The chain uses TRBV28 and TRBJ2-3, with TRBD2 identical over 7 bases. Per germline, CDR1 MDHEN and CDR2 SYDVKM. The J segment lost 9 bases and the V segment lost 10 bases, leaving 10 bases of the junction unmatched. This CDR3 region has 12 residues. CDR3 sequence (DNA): TGTGCCACCTCCCTGAGTAGCGGGACGCAGTATTTT. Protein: CATSLSSGTQYF.

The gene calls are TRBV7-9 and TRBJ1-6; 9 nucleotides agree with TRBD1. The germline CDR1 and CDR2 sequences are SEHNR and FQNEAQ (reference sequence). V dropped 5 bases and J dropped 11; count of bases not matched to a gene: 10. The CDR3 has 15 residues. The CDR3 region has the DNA TGTGCCAGCAGCCCACCGGCGGACAGGGGCACACCCCTCCACTTT. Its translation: CASSPPADRGTPLHF.

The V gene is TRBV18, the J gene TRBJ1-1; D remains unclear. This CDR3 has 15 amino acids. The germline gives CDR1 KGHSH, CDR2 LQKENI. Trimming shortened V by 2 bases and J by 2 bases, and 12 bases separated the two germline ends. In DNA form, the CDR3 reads TGTGCCAGCTCACCAGACGTGACGGAAAACACTGAAGCTTTCTTT. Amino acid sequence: CASSPDVTENTEAFF.

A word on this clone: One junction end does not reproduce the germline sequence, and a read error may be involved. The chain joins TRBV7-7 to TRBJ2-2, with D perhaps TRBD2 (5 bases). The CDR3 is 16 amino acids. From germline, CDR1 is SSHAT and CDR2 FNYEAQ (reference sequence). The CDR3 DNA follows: TGTGCTAGCAGCTTATTCGGCGGGCTGAACACCGGGGAGCTGTTTTTT. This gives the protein CASSLFGGLNTGELFF.